This T cell receptor (beta chain) was identified in a study of T cells after yellow fever vaccination. Study-wide background: Preparing low-cell-number fractions relied on SMART-Seq v4 Ultra Low Input. Findings and limits, study-wide: It was a weaker secondary response, yet one that peaked faster, at day 5 versus 15.

There are a few counts of this clonotype. The antigen is not known. There are 14 residues in the CDR3. V was shortened by 6 bases and J by 3 bases, with 13 bases between the two germline ends. Germline CDR1 reads SGHTA; CDR2 reads FQGNSA. Production of TCR cDNA was by 5'RACE template switching, which also added a universal primer site and UMIs. TCRdb itself ran the 5' RACE reads through MiXCR, one entry per CDR3 protein. The repertoire has over 300,000 distinct CDR3 sequences, 3.6% of them found once; the top ten carry around a quarter. The source is a man aged 18 to 29 who received the YFV17D yellow fever vaccine. Sequenced material: PBMCs, taken on the day of the yellow fever booster vaccination. V gene TRBV7-2 combines with J gene TRBJ2-3; D gene uncertain. The CDR3 sequence: CASSATLWTDTQYF. The CDR3 DNA reads as TGTGCCAGCAGTGCCACCCTCTGGACAGATACGCAGTATTTT.